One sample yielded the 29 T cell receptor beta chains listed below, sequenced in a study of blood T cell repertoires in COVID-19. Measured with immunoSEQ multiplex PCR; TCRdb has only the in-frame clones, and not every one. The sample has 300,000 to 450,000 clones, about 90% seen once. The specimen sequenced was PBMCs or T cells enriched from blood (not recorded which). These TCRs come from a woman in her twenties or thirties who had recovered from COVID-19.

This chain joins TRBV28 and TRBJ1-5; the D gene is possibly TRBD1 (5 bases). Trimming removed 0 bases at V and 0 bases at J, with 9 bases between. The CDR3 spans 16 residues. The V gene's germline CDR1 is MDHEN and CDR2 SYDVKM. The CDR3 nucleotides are TGTGCCAGCAGTTTATGGGCAGGGAATAGCAATCAGCCCCAGCATTTT. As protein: CASSLWAGNSNQPQHF.

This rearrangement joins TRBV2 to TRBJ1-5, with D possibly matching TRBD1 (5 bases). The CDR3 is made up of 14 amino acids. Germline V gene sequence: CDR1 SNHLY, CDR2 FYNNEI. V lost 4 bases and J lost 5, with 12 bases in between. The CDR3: CASSGETDYQPQHF. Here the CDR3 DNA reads TGTGCCAGCAGTGGAGAGACAGATTATCAGCCCCAGCATTTT.

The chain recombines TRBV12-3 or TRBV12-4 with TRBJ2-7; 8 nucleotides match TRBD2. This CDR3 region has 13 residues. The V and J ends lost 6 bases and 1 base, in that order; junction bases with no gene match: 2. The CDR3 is CASRTSGSYEQYF. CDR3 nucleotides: TGTGCCAGCAGAACTAGCGGATCCTACGAGCAGTACTTC.

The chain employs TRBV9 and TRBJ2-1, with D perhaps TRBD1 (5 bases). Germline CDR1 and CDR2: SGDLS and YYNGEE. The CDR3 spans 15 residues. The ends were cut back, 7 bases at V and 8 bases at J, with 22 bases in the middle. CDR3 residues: CASSRGEGAHYEQFF. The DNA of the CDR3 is TGTGCCAGCTCCCGTGGGGAAGGGGCCCATTATGAGCAGTTCTTC. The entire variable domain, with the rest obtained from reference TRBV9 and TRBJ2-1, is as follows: DSGVTQTPKHLITATGQRVTLRCSPRSGDLSVYWYQQSLDQGLQFLIQYYNGEERAKGNILERFSAQQFPDLHSELNLSSLELGDSALYFCASSRGEGAHYEQFFGPGTRLTVL.

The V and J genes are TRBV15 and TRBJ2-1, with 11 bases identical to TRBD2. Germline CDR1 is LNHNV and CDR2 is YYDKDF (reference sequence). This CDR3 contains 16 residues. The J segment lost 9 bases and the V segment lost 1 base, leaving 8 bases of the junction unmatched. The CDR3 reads CATSRGASGGPGEQFF. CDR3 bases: TGTGCCACCAGCAGAGGGGCTAGCGGGGGGCCGGGTGAGCAGTTCTTC.

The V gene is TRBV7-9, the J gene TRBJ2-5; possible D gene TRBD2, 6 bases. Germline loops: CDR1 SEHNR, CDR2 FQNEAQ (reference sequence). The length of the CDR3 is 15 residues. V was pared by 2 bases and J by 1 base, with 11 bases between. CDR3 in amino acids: CASSLNTGGQETQYF. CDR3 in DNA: TGTGCCAGCAGCTTAAACACCGGGGGCCAAGAGACCCAGTACTTC.

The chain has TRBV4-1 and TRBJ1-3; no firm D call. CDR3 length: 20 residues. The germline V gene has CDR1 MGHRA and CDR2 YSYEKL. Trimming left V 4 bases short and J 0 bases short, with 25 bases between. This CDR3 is CASSPEVVLSLSFSGNTIYF. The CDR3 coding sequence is TGCGCCAGCAGCCCAGAGGTGGTCTTGTCACTGTCCTTCTCTGGAAACACCATATATTTT.

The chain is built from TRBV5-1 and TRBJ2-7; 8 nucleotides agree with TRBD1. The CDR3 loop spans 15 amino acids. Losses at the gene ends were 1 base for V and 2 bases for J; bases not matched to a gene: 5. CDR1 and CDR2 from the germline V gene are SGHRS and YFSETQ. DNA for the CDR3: TGCGCCAGCAGCTTGACAGGGGGAGAGACCTACGAGCAGTACTTC. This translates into CASSLTGGETYEQYF.

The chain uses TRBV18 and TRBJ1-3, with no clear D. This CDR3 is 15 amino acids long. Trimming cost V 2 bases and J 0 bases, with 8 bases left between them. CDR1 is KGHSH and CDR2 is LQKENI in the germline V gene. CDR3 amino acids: CASSPTANSGNTIYF. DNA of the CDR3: TGTGCCAGCTCACCAACAGCTAACTCTGGAAACACCATATATTTT.

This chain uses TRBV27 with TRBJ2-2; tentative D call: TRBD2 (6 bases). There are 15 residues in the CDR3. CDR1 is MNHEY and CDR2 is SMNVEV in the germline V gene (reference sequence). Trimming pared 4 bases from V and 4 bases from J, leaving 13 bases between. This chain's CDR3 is CASSSFSGSTGELFF. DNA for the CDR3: TGTGCCAGCAGTTCTTTTAGCGGCAGCACCGGGGAGCTGTTTTTT.

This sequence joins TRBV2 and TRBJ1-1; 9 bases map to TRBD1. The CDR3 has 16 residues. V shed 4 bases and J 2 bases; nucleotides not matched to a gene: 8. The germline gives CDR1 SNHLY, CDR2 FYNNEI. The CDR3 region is CASSARDRATNTEAFF. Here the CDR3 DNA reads TGTGCCAGCAGTGCCCGGGACAGGGCTACAAACACTGAAGCTTTCTTT.

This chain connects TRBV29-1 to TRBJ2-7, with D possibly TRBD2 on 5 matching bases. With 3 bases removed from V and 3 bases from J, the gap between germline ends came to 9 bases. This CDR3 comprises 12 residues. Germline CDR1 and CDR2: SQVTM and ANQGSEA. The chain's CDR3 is CSVDDGDYEQYF. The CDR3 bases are TGCAGCGTTGATGACGGGGACTACGAGCAGTACTTC.

CDR3 coding DNA: TGCGCCAGCAGCCCTTCTCTCCCCGACAGCCCGAACTACAATGAGCAGTTCTTC. It yields the protein CASSPSLPDSPNYNEQFF. The chain has TRBV23-1 and TRBJ2-1; D is possibly TRBD1 (5 bases). TRBV23-1 is an ORF for which the function is uncertain. The CDR3 consists of 18 residues. Trimming pared 6 bases from V and 3 bases from J, leaving 24 bases between.

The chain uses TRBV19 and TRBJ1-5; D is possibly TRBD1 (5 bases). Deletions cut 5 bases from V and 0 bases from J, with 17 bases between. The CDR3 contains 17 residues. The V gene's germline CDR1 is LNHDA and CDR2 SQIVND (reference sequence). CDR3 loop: CASSPREGSGSNQPQHF. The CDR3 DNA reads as TGTGCCAGTAGTCCCAGGGAGGGGTCTGGTAGCAATCAGCCCCAGCATTTT. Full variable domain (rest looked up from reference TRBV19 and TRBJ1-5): DGGITQSPKYLFRKEGQNVTLSCEQNLNHDAMYWYRQDPGQGLRLIYYSQIVNDFQKGDIAEGYSVSREKKESFPLTVTSAQKNPTAFYLCASSPREGSGSNQPQHFGDGTRLSIL.

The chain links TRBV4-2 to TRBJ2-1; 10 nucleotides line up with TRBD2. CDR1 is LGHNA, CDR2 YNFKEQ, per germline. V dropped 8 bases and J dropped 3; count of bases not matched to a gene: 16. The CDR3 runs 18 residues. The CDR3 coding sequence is TGTGCCAGCCAACAGCTAGTCAAACTAGCGGGGTACTACAATGAGCAGTTCTTC. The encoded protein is CASQQLVKLAGYYNEQFF.

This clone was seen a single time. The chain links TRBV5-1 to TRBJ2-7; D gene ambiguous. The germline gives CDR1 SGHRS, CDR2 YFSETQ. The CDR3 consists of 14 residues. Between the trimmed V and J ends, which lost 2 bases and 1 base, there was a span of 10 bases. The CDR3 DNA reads TGCGCCAGCAGCTTAGTCAGCGCTTCCTACGAGCAGTACTTC. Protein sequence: CASSLVSASYEQYF.

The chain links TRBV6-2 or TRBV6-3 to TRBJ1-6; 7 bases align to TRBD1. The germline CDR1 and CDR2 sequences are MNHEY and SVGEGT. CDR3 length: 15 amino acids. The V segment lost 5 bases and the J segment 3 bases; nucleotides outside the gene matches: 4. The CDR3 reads CASSDRTGYNSPLHF. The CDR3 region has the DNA TGTGCCAGCAGTGATCGGACAGGCTATAATTCACCCCTCCACTTT.

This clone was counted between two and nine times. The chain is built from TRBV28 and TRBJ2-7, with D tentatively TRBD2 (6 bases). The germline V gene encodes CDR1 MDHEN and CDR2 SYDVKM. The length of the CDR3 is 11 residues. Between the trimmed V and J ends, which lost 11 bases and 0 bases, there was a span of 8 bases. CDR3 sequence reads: CAGGTSYEQYF. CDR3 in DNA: TGTGCCGGCGGGACCTCCTACGAGCAGTACTTC.

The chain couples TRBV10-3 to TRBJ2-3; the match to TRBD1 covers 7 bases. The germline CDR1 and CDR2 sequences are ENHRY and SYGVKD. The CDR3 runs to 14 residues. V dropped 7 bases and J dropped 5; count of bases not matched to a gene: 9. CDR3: CAITRKGAGDTQYF. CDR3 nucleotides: TGTGCCATCACCAGAAAGGGGGCTGGAGATACGCAGTATTTT.

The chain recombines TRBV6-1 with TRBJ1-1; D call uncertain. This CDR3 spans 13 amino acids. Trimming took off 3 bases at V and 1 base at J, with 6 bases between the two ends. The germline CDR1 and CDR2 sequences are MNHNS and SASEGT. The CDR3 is CASSDRENTEAFF. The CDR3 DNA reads TGTGCCAGCAGTGATCGAGAGAACACTGAAGCTTTCTTT.

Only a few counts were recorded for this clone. CDR3 coding DNA: TGTGCCAGCAGCTTAGCGGGGGGGCTCCGAAACGAGCAGTACTTC. Amino acids: CASSLAGGLRNEQYF. The chain recombines TRBV7-6 with TRBJ2-7, with D perhaps matching TRBD2 (7 bases). The ends were cut back, 0 bases at V and 5 bases at J, with 14 bases in the middle. The V gene's germline CDR1 is SGHVS and CDR2 FNYEAQ. This CDR3 is built from 15 residues.

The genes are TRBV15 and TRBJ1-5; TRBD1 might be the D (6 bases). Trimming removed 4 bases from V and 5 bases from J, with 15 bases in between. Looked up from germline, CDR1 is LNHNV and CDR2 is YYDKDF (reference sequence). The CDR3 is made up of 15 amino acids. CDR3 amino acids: CATSNDRTHHQPQHF. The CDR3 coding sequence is TGTGCCACCAGCAACGACAGGACACATCATCAGCCCCAGCATTTT.

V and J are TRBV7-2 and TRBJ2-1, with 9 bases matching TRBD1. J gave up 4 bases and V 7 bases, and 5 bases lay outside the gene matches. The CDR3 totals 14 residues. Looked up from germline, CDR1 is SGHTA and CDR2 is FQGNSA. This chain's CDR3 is CASTRGQGYNEQFF. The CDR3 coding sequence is TGTGCCAGCACTCGGGGACAGGGTTACAATGAGCAGTTCTTC.

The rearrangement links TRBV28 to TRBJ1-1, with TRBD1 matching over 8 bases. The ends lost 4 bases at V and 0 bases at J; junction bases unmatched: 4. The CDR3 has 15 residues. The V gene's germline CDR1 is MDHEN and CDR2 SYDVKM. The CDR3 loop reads CASSSWTGLNTEAFF. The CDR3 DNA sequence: TGTGCCAGCAGTTCCTGGACAGGGCTGAACACTGAAGCTTTCTTT. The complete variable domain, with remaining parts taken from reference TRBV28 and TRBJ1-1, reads DVKVTQSSRYLVKRTGEKVFLECVQDMDHENMFWYRQDPGLGLRLIYFSYDVKMKEKGDIPEGYSVSREKKERFSLILESASTNQTSMYLCASSSWTGLNTEAFFGQGTRLTVV.

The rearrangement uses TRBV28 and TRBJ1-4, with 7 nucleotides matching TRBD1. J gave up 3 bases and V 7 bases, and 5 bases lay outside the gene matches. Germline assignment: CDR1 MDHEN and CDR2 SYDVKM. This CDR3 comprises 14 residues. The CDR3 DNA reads TGTGCCAGCACCACGGGACAGCCTAATGAAAAACTGTTTTTT. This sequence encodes CASTTGQPNEKLFF. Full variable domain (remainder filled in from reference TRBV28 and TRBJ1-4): DVKVTQSSRYLVKRTGEKVFLECVQDMDHENMFWYRQDPGLGLRLIYFSYDVKMKEKGDIPEGYSVSREKKERFSLILESASTNQTSMYLCASTTGQPNEKLFFGSGTQLSVL.

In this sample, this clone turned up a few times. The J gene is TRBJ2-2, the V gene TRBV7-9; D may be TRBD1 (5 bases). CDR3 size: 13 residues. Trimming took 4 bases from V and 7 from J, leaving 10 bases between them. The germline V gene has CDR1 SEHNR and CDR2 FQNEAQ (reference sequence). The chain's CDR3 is CASSSQGNGELFF. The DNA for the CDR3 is TGTGCCAGCAGCTCTCAGGGAAACGGGGAGCTGTTTTTT. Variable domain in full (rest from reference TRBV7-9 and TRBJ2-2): DTGVSQNPRHKITKRGQNVTFRCDPISEHNRLYWYRQTLGQGPEFLTYFQNEAQLEKSRLLSDRFSAERPKGSFSTLEIQRTEQGDSAMYLCASSSQGNGELFFGEGSRLTVL.

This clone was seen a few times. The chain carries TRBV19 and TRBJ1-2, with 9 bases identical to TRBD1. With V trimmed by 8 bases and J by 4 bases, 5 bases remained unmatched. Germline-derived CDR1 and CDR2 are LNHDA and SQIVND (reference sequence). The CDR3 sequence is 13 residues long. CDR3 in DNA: TGTGCCAGTTGGACAGGGGAAACCTATGGCTACACCTTC. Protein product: CASWTGETYGYTF.

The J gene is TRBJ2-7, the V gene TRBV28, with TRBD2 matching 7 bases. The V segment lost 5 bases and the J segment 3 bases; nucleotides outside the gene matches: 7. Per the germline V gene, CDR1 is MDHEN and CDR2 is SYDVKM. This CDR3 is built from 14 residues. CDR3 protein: CASSPRGDYYEQYF. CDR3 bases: TGTGCCAGCAGTCCCCGTGGGGACTACTACGAGCAGTACTTC.

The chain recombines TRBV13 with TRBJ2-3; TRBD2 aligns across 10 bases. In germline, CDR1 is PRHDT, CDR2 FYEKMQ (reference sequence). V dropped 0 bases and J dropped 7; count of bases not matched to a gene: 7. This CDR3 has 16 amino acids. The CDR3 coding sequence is TGTGCCAGCAGCTTAGGAAAGCGGGGGGGCTTGTATACGCAGTATTTT. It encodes CASSLGKRGGLYTQYF.